This TCR beta chain emerged from a study of vaccination effects on CD4 cells after COVID-19. This clone has a count of ten or more. Antigen unknown. Cells that had been cultured for ten to eleven days were the source of isolated CD4+ T cells. Two-dose vaccination with either BNT162b2 or mRNA-1273 was given to the participants. Data came from immunoSEQ multiplex PCR; TCRdb stores just in-frame clones and leaves some out. The sample lists some 70,000 clones; 65% to 80% were seen once. Germline V CDR1 and CDR2: MGHRA, YSYEKL. V lost 1 base and J lost 0; bases outside the gene matches: 2. The CDR3 is made up of 17 amino acids.

The rearrangement links TRBV4-1 to TRBJ1-6; 8 nucleotides agree with TRBD1. The origin of this receptor is a human donor who received a COVID-19 vaccine. The material sequenced was CD4+ T cells from PBMCs cultured without peptide, taken after COVID-19 vaccination. CDR3 protein: CASSQGTGSSYNSPLHF. The CDR3 DNA reads TGCGCCAGCAGCCAAGGGACAGGGAGCTCCTATAATTCACCCCTCCACTTT.